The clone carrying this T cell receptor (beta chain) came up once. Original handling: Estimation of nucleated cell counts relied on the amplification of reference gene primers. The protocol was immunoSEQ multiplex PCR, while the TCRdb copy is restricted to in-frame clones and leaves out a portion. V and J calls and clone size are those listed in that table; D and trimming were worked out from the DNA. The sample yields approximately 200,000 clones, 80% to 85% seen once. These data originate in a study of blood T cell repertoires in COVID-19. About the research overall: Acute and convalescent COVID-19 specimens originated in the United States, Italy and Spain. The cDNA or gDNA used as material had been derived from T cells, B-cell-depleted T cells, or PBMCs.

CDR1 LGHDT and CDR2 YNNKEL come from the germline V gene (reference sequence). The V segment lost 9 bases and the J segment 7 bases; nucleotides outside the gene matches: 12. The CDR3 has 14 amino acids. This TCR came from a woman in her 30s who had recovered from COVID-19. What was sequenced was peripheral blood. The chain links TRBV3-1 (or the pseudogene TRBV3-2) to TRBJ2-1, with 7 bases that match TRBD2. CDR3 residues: CASTLSGAENEQFF. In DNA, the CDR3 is TGTGCCAGTACCCTCAGCGGGGCAGAGAATGAGCAGTTCTTC.